This TCR beta chain was identified during a study of T cells in Graves' hyperthyroidism and ophthalmopathy. General study findings and limits: Expanded thyroid clonotypes (above 0.001) were mostly also found in blood.

CDR3 size: 14 residues. This clonotype has just a few counts. Antigen unknown. A junction boundary mismatches the germline segment, possibly from a read error. RNA transcripts yielded amplified TCR beta CDR3 regions. The TCR CDR3 first-round RT-PCR relied on the HTBI primer set. TCRdb re-derived calls from the multiplex PCR reads in MiXCR, one entry per CDR3 protein. The sample includes about 290,000 distinct CDR3 sequences, over 15% seen only once; the top ten take approximately 35%. The chain uses TRBV12-3 or TRBV12-4 and TRBJ1-3, with 8 bases matching TRBD1. This clonotype was obtained from a man younger than 45 with Graves' hyperthyroidism. Sequences were obtained from blood. CDR3 sequence: CASSLQGARNAIYF. The CDR3 nucleotides are TGTGCCAGCAGTTTACAGGGGGCGAGAAACGCCATATATTTT.